This T cell receptor beta chain was sequenced for a study of OX40 agonist ivuxolimab in advanced cancers. In the study overall: Patients assigned to dose escalation were diagnosed with hepatocellular carcinoma, melanoma, renal cell or head and neck cancer. Whole-study results and caveats: The study found that CD8+ T cells averaged more expanded clones than CD4+. At 0.1-3.0 mg/kg, partial responders had clonal expansion among the lowest observed.

V dropped 4 bases and J dropped 4 bases, with 9 bases sitting between them. Germline V gene lookup returns CDR1 SGHDN and CDR2 FVKESK. This CDR3 comprises 13 residues. Only in-frame clones appear in the TCRdb table, and some are missing; sequencing was by immunoSEQ multiplex PCR. The top ten clones hold 4.8% of a sample with some 80,000 clones, around 94% of them seen once. Only one count was recorded for this clone. The antigen is undetermined. The gene calls are TRBV14 and TRBJ2-3, with D uncertain. This sequence was found in an adult with an advanced solid tumor such as melanoma, head and neck, liver or kidney cancer. The sequencing here drew on CD4+ or CD8+ T cells sorted from blood, taken in a trial of the OX40 agonist ivuxolimab. This CDR3 is CASSPRSPDTQYF. CDR3 DNA sequence: TGTGCCAGCAGCCCCCGATCCCCAGATACGCAGTATTTT.